A selection of T cell receptor beta chains follows, all from one sample in a study of T cells in Graves' hyperthyroidism and ophthalmopathy. Each CDR3 protein gets one entry after TCRdb re-called the multiplex PCR reads with MiXCR. In the table there are about 260,000 distinct CDR3 sequences, 25% to 30% of which are singletons. Sequences were obtained from blood. The receptors shown here come from a middle-aged man with Graves' hyperthyroidism that later progressed to Graves' ophthalmopathy. Both conserved end residues are part of each CDR3. The D gene is left open where the match is weak. Clone sizes are given selectively: once, few, many, or a class where the clone is expanded.

V gene: TRBV11-2
clone size: .
D gene: .
J gene: TRBJ2-6
CDR3 length: 17
CDR3 protein: CASSSVRQTSGANVLTF
CDR3 DNA: TGTGCCAGCAGCTCCGTCCGACAGACCTCTGGGGCCAACGTCCTGACTTTC

V gene: TRBV10-3
clone size: many
D gene: .
J gene: TRBJ2-7
CDR3 length: 15
CDR3 protein: CAISEGAVPTYEQYF
CDR3 DNA: TGTGCCATCAGTGAAGGGGCGGTCCCCACCTACGAGCAGTACTTC

V gene: TRBV2
clone size: many
D gene: .
J gene: TRBJ2-5
CDR3 length: 14
CDR3 protein: CASCDGGTQETQYF
CDR3 DNA: TGTGCCAGCTGTGATGGGGGGACCCAAGAGACCCAGTACTTC

V gene: TRBV25-1
clone size: many
D gene: .
J gene: TRBJ1-2
CDR3 length: 15
CDR3 protein: CASSRWRDGPGGYTF
CDR3 DNA: TGTGCCAGCAGTAGGTGGAGGGACGGTCCGGGGGGCTACACCTTC

V gene: TRBV20-1
clone size: .
D gene: .
J gene: TRBJ2-5
CDR3 length: 17
CDR3 protein: CSARGGDSTVGVETQYF
CDR3 DNA: TGCAGTGCTAGAGGGGGAGACAGCACGGTGGGCGTAGAGACCCAGTACTTC

V gene: TRBV20-1
clone size: few
D gene: .
J gene: TRBJ2-5
CDR3 length: 13
CDR3 protein: CSARMGAAETQYF
CDR3 DNA: TGCAGTGCTAGAATGGGGGCGGCGGAGACCCAGTACTTC

V gene: TRBV6-5
clone size: .
D gene: .
J gene: TRBJ2-7
CDR3 length: 14
CDR3 protein: CASSYYGGTYEQYF
CDR3 DNA: TGTGCCAGCAGTTATTATGGGGGCACCTACGAGCAGTACTTC

V gene: TRBV9
clone size: .
D gene: .
J gene: TRBJ2-7
CDR3 length: 15
CDR3 protein: CASSPQPDPVYEQYF
CDR3 DNA: TGTGCCAGCAGCCCCCAGCCAGACCCGGTATACGAGCAGTACTTC

V gene: TRBV20-1
clone size: many
D gene: .
J gene: TRBJ2-3
CDR3 length: 14
CDR3 protein: CSARDLGGAGTQYF
CDR3 DNA: TGCAGTGCTAGAGATCTGGGCGGGGCAGGTACGCAGTATTTT

V gene: TRBV20-1
clone size: few
D gene: .
J gene: TRBJ1-5
CDR3 length: 14
CDR3 protein: CSARGRQINQPQHF
CDR3 DNA: TGCAGTGCTAGAGGTCGACAGATCAATCAGCCCCAGCATTTT

V gene: TRBV6-2/TRBV6-3
clone size: many
D gene: .
J gene: TRBJ1-5
CDR3 length: 11
CDR3 protein: CASTDGWPQHF
CDR3 DNA: TGTGCCAGCACCGACGGGTGGCCCCAGCATTTT

V gene: TRBV19
clone size: many
D gene: .
J gene: TRBJ2-7
CDR3 length: 15
CDR3 protein: CASRPGALGNYEQYF
CDR3 DNA: TGTGCCAGCCGCCCGGGCGCGCTGGGAAACTACGAGCAGTACTTC

V gene: TRBV6-5
clone size: many
D gene: .
J gene: TRBJ2-7
CDR3 length: 14
CDR3 protein: CASRITRTAIEQYF
CDR3 DNA: TGTGCCAGCAGGATTACGAGGACAGCCATCGAGCAGTACTTC

V gene: TRBV24-1
clone size: many
D gene: TRBD1
J gene: TRBJ1-2
CDR3 length: 15
CDR3 protein: CATSDGDSLFYGYTF
CDR3 DNA: TGTGCCACCAGTGATGGGGACAGCCTTTTCTATGGCTACACCTTC

V gene: TRBV7-2
clone size: .
D gene: .
J gene: TRBJ1-1
CDR3 length: 15
CDR3 protein: CASSLGAGLNTEAFF
CDR3 DNA: TGTGCCAGCAGCTTAGGGGCAGGATTGAACACTGAAGCTTTCTTT

V gene: TRBV12-3/TRBV12-4
clone size: .
D gene: .
J gene: TRBJ2-2
CDR3 length: 14
CDR3 protein: CASSLVTNTGELFF
CDR3 DNA: TGTGCCAGCAGTTTAGTCACGAACACCGGGGAGCTGTTTTTT

V gene: TRBV6-2/TRBV6-3
clone size: once
D gene: .
J gene: TRBJ2-7
CDR3 length: 12
CDR3 protein: CASSSLFYEQYF
CDR3 DNA: TGTGCCAGCAGTTCCTTATTCTACGAGCAGTACTTC

V gene: TRBV15
clone size: .
D gene: .
J gene: TRBJ1-5
CDR3 length: 12
CDR3 protein: CATSRPYQPQHF
CDR3 DNA: TGTGCCACCAGCAGGCCTTATCAGCCCCAGCATTTT

V gene: TRBV15
clone size: many
D gene: .
J gene: TRBJ2-7
CDR3 length: 13
CDR3 protein: CATSKTVSYEQYF
CDR3 DNA: TGTGCCACCAGCAAGACAGTCTCCTACGAGCAGTACTTC

V gene: TRBV6-1
clone size: few
D gene: TRBD2
J gene: TRBJ2-7
CDR3 length: 12
CDR3 protein: CASSKRGYEQYF
CDR3 DNA: TGTGCCAGCAGTAAGCGGGGATACGAGCAGTACTTC

V gene: TRBV28
clone size: many
D gene: .
J gene: TRBJ1-5
CDR3 length: 14
CDR3 protein: CASKEGGSYQPQHF
CDR3 DNA: TGTGCCAGCAAGGAGGGTGGTTCGTATCAGCCCCAGCATTTT

V gene: TRBV10-3
clone size: many
D gene: .
J gene: TRBJ1-1
CDR3 length: 15
CDR3 protein: CAISESLMGLTEAFF
CDR3 DNA: TGTGCCATCAGTGAGTCACTCATGGGGTTAACTGAAGCTTTCTTT

V gene: TRBV6-2/TRBV6-3
clone size: .
D gene: .
J gene: TRBJ2-7
CDR3 length: 14
CDR3 protein: CASSYGRESYEQYF
CDR3 DNA: TGTGCCAGCAGTTACGGCCGGGAGTCCTACGAGCAGTACTTC

V gene: TRBV12-3/TRBV12-4
clone size: .
D gene: .
J gene: TRBJ1-1
CDR3 length: 14
CDR3 protein: CASGRGQGNTEAFF
CDR3 DNA: TGTGCCAGCGGGAGAGGCCAGGGGAACACTGAAGCTTTCTTT

V gene: TRBV25-1
clone size: .
D gene: .
J gene: TRBJ1-5
CDR3 length: 21
CDR3 protein: CASSPEPDGRGQILSNQPQHF
CDR3 DNA: TGTGCCAGCAGTCCTGAACCCGACGGACGAGGACAGATCCTTAGCAATCAGCCCCAGCATTTT

V gene: TRBV15
clone size: many
D gene: TRBD1
J gene: TRBJ2-4
CDR3 length: 14
CDR3 protein: CATSSRGLKNIQYF
CDR3 DNA: TGTGCCACCAGCAGCAGGGGGCTCAAAAACATTCAGTACTTC

V gene: TRBV7-8
clone size: .
D gene: .
J gene: TRBJ2-5
CDR3 length: 15
CDR3 protein: CASSLAAGHQETQYF
CDR3 DNA: TGTGCCAGCAGCTTAGCGGCAGGGCACCAAGAGACCCAGTACTTC

V gene: TRBV6-1
clone size: .
D gene: .
J gene: TRBJ2-5
CDR3 length: 14
CDR3 protein: CASSVQMYQETQYF
CDR3 DNA: TGTGCCAGCAGTGTTCAGATGTACCAAGAGACCCAGTACTTC

V gene: TRBV19
clone size: many
D gene: TRBD1
J gene: TRBJ1-5
CDR3 length: 16
CDR3 protein: CATNLRGQDSNQPQHF
CDR3 DNA: TGTGCCACCAACCTGCGGGGACAGGATAGCAATCAGCCCCAGCATTTT

V gene: TRBV10-3
clone size: .
D gene: .
J gene: TRBJ2-7
CDR3 length: 17
CDR3 protein: CAISESHYQHPNYEQYF
CDR3 DNA: TGTGCCATCAGTGAGTCTCACTACCAGCATCCTAACTACGAGCAGTACTTC

V gene: TRBV30
clone size: many
D gene: TRBD1
J gene: TRBJ2-7
CDR3 length: 13
CDR3 protein: CAWSTGEIGEQYF
CDR3 DNA: TGTGCCTGGAGTACAGGGGAGATAGGCGAGCAGTACTTC

V gene: TRBV28
clone size: .
D gene: .
J gene: TRBJ2-5
CDR3 length: 17
CDR3 protein: CASTEAAGPGGGETQYF
CDR3 DNA: TGTGCCAGCACCGAAGCTGCGGGGCCAGGGGGAGGGGAGACCCAGTACTTC

V gene: TRBV6-1
clone size: many
D gene: .
J gene: TRBJ2-3
CDR3 length: 15
CDR3 protein: CASSKRGSLTDTQYF
CDR3 DNA: TGTGCCAGCAGTAAACGTGGGTCCTTAACAGATACGCAGTATTTT

V gene: TRBV6-2/TRBV6-3
clone size: few
D gene: .
J gene: TRBJ2-2
CDR3 length: 17
CDR3 protein: CASSSDREWANTGELFF
CDR3 DNA: TGTGCCAGCAGTTCAGACCGTGAATGGGCTAACACCGGGGAGCTGTTTTTT

V gene: TRBV20-1
clone size: .
D gene: .
J gene: TRBJ2-6
CDR3 length: 18
CDR3 protein: CSASGGINSRSGANVLTF
CDR3 DNA: TGCAGTGCTAGCGGTGGTATCAACTCCCGCTCTGGGGCCAACGTCCTGACTTTC

V gene: TRBV7-8
clone size: .
D gene: TRBD1
J gene: TRBJ1-3
CDR3 length: 15
CDR3 protein: CASSPATGIGNTIYF
CDR3 DNA: TGTGCCAGCAGCCCGGCGACAGGGATTGGAAACACCATATATTTT

V gene: TRBV5-1
clone size: .
D gene: TRBD2
J gene: TRBJ2-4
CDR3 length: 16
CDR3 protein: CASSPGLAIAKNIQYF
CDR3 DNA: TGCGCCAGCAGCCCCGGACTAGCGATAGCCAAAAACATTCAGTACTTC

V gene: TRBV6-1
clone size: many
D gene: .
J gene: TRBJ1-1
CDR3 length: 13
CDR3 protein: CASSPYPNTEAFF
CDR3 DNA: TGTGCCAGCAGCCCGTATCCGAACACTGAAGCTTTCTTT

V gene: TRBV6-1
clone size: .
D gene: TRBD2
J gene: TRBJ2-2
CDR3 length: 16
CDR3 protein: CASSTKRLADAGELFF
CDR3 DNA: TGTGCCAGCAGTACGAAAAGACTAGCGGACGCCGGGGAGCTGTTTTTT

V gene: TRBV6-1
clone size: few
D gene: .
J gene: TRBJ1-1
CDR3 length: 11
CDR3 protein: CASSEVALTFF
CDR3 DNA: TGTGCCAGCAGCGAGGTGGCTTTGACTTTCTTT

V gene: TRBV10-3
clone size: many
D gene: TRBD2
J gene: TRBJ2-5
CDR3 length: 15
CDR3 protein: CAISLLAGDQETQYF
CDR3 DNA: TGTGCCATCAGTCTCCTAGCGGGAGACCAAGAGACCCAGTACTTC

V gene: TRBV29-1
clone size: many
D gene: .
J gene: TRBJ1-2
CDR3 length: 12
CDR3 protein: CSVEMGLYGYTF
CDR3 DNA: TGCAGCGTTGAGATGGGTCTCTATGGCTACACCTTC